The T cell receptor (beta chain) under discussion was sequenced for a study of regulatory T cells in long-lasting Graves disease. Study-level background: Over 5 years on antithyroid drugs plus positive TSH receptor antibodies marked Graves' disease as persistent. General study findings and limits: Having few samples may have compromised the accuracy.

Assembly of TCR beta libraries relied on iRepertoire HTBI primers together with Arm-PCR of CDR3 regions. TCRdb re-analysed the multiplex PCR reads in MiXCR, keeping a single row per CDR3 protein. In the table there are some 420,000 distinct CDR3 sequences, approximately 23% of which are singletons. Germline-derived CDR1 and CDR2 are SNHLY and FYNNEI. This CDR3 region has 13 residues. The germline V and J ends were trimmed by 7 bases and 0 bases, with 9 bases remaining between them. This clonotype was recorded many times. The antigen is not known. Time point in this sample: persistent/refractory GD, antithyroid drugs over 5 years with positive TRAb. PBMC RNA was the source of the TCR library. Diagnosis followed American Thyroid Association guidelines for Graves' disease.

This sequence joins TRBV2 and TRBJ1-1; no clear D gene. This TCR derives from a female donor with Graves disease. The material sequenced was peripheral blood mononuclear cells (PBMCs), taken when the disease was refractory, from a patient treated with antithyroid drugs. CDR3 region: CASNMVLNTEAFF. CDR3 nucleotide sequence: TGTGCCAGCAATATGGTTCTGAACACTGAAGCTTTCTTT.